These 6 T cell receptor beta chains were all obtained from the same sample, sequenced in a study of blood T cells in healthy people across ages. A sample-barcoded 5' primer and a J-beta primer mix were used in a second PCR of about 7 to 12 cycles. TCRdb redid the calling of the 5' RACE reads with MiXCR, one entry per CDR3 protein. The sample has some 1.7 million distinct CDR3 sequences; under 30% are singletons. The material sequenced was blood. The receptor set was obtained from a woman aged 30 to 39 in good health.

There are many counts of this clonotype. This chain links TRBV4-1 with TRBJ2-7; tentative D call: TRBD2 (7 bases). This CDR3 region has 16 residues. CDR1 and CDR2 from the germline V gene are MGHRA and YSYEKL. V shed 4 bases and J shed 2 bases, with 18 bases lying between them. The chain's CDR3 is CASSLSEGGGTYEQYF. The DNA of the CDR3 is TGCGCCAGCAGCCTATCTGAGGGCGGGGGCACCTACGAGCAGTACTTC.

This clonotype has a count of ten or more. CDR3 in amino acids: CASSAGTSGRYEQYF. CDR3 coding DNA: TGTGCCAGCAGTGCCGGGACTAGCGGCCGCTACGAGCAGTACTTC. This chain uses TRBV2 with TRBJ2-7; 11 bases align to TRBD2. The V gene end was trimmed by 4 bases and the J gene end by 3 bases; junction bases not matched to a gene: 5. Germline V CDR1 and CDR2: SNHLY, FYNNEI. This CDR3 is built from 15 residues.

The rearrangement uses TRBV27 and TRBJ1-2; 10 bases align to TRBD1. The length of the CDR3 is 14 residues. The V gene's germline CDR1 is MNHEY and CDR2 SMNVEV (reference sequence). J lost 7 bases, V lost 5 bases, and 7 bases had no gene match. CDR3 sequence reads: CASSPWDRGGGYTF. In DNA form, the CDR3 reads TGTGCCAGCAGTCCCTGGGACAGGGGAGGTGGCTACACCTTC.

This clonotype occurred a few times. The chain recombines TRBV5-1 with TRBJ2-3, with TRBD1 matching over 7 bases. The V gene end was trimmed by 4 bases and the J gene end by 2 bases; junction bases not matched to a gene: 10. This CDR3 has 16 residues. Germline V CDR1 and CDR2: SGHRS, YFSETQ. CDR3 region: CASSEGTVAFTDTQYF. CDR3 DNA sequence: TGCGCCAGCAGCGAGGGGACAGTTGCATTCACAGATACGCAGTATTTT.

The V gene is TRBV29-1, the J gene TRBJ1-2; 8 bases line up with TRBD1. In germline, CDR1 is SQVTM, CDR2 ANQGSEA. The CDR3 extends over 12 amino acids. With 2 bases clipped from V and 6 bases from J, the junction kept 2 bases outside the gene matches. The CDR3 here is CSVEQGADGYTF. The CDR3 DNA reads TGCAGCGTTGAACAGGGGGCCGATGGCTACACCTTC.

There are a few counts of this clonotype. This rearrangement joins TRBV7-8 to TRBJ2-3; 10 bases line up with TRBD2. In germline, CDR1 is SGHVS, CDR2 FQNEAQ. The V segment lost 4 bases and the J segment 4 bases; nucleotides outside the gene matches: 11. The CDR3 has 17 residues. Here the CDR3 reads CASSSPMEREGPDTQYF. The CDR3 bases are TGTGCCAGCAGCTCCCCGATGGAGCGGGAGGGTCCAGATACGCAGTATTTT.